The rows below give T cell receptor beta chains drawn from one sample of a study of Tregs in tolerant kidney transplant recipients. Clones were read by immunoSEQ multiplex PCR, and TCRdb kept only the in-frame ones, dropping some. The table records tens of thousands of clones, under 98% of them present only once. The material was Tregs from blood, obtained before the transplant. The origin of the receptors is a human donor who received a combined kidney and bone marrow transplant. The CDR3 runs from the conserved cysteine through the conserved F or W. Each record gives: CDR3 protein, CDR3 DNA, D gene, J gene, V gene, clone size. A D gene is named only where the DNA matches it firmly. The listing skips clone size in some rows; elsewhere it reads once, few, many or a size class.

CDR3: CASSIPGSNYNEQFF
DNA: TGTGCCAGCAGCATTCCCGGGTCGAACTACAATGAGCAGTTCTTC
D: .
J: TRBJ2-1
V: TRBV7-3
size: .

CDR3: CASSRTGGNYGYTF
DNA: TGTGCCAGCAGCCGAACAGGGGGCAATTATGGCTACACCTTC
D: TRBD1
J: TRBJ1-2
V: TRBV6-1
size: .

CDR3: CATSRDYRDRGSEQYF
DNA: TGTGCCACCAGCAGAGATTATAGGGACAGGGGATCCGAGCAGTACTTC
D: TRBD1
J: TRBJ2-7
V: TRBV15
size: .

CDR3: CSVLDRGDGYTF
DNA: TGCAGCGTCCTCGACAGGGGAGATGGCTACACCTTC
D: TRBD1
J: TRBJ1-2
V: TRBV29-1
size: .

CDR3: CASSFQIYTGELFF
DNA: TGTGCCAGCAGCTTTCAGATCTACACCGGGGAGCTGTTTTTT
D: .
J: TRBJ2-2
V: TRBV5-5
size: .

CDR3: CAWLPRQGNTGELFF
DNA: TGTGCCTGGCTGCCCCGACAGGGCAACACCGGGGAGCTGTTTTTT
D: TRBD1
J: TRBJ2-2
V: TRBV30
size: .

CDR3: CASSLGIGTGTYEQYF
DNA: TGCGCCAGCAGCTTGGGCATTGGGACAGGGACCTACGAGCAGTACTTC
D: TRBD1
J: TRBJ2-7
V: TRBV5-1
size: .

CDR3: CASSIYNLRQEEAFF
DNA: TGTGCCAGTAGTATCTATAACCTCCGACAGGAAGAAGCTTTCTTT
D: .
J: TRBJ1-1
V: TRBV19
size: .

CDR3: CASSTGQGYGYTF
DNA: TGTGCCAGTAGTACCGGACAGGGGTATGGCTACACCTTC
D: TRBD1
J: TRBJ1-2
V: TRBV19
size: .

CDR3: CAWSMYVSTEAFF
DNA: TGTGCCTGGAGTATGTACGTCAGCACTGAAGCTTTCTTT
D: .
J: TRBJ1-1
V: TRBV30
size: .

CDR3: CASSLGQGPEKLFF
DNA: TGTGCCAGCAGCTTAGGACAGGGACCTGAAAAACTGTTTTTT
D: TRBD1
J: TRBJ1-4
V: TRBV7-9
size: .

CDR3: CASSLIRDSYSYEQYF
DNA: TGTGCCAGCTCACTTATAAGGGACAGTTATTCCTACGAGCAGTACTTC
D: TRBD1
J: TRBJ2-7
V: TRBV18
size: .

CDR3: CASSTYTGELFF
DNA: TGTGCCAGTAGTACCTACACCGGGGAGCTGTTTTTT
D: .
J: TRBJ2-2
V: TRBV19
size: .

CDR3: CASSIPGLNTEAFF
DNA: TGTGCCAGTAGTATACCCGGTCTGAACACTGAAGCTTTCTTT
D: .
J: TRBJ1-1
V: TRBV19
size: .

CDR3: CASSRFDTGELFF
DNA: TGTGCCAGCAGCCGTTTCGACACCGGGGAGCTGTTTTTT
D: .
J: TRBJ2-2
V: TRBV11-2
size: .

CDR3: CASSECGEASAYSYEQYF
DNA: TGTGCCAGCAGTGAATGCGGGGAGGCTAGCGCCTACTCCTACGAGCAGTACTTC
D: .
J: TRBJ2-7
V: TRBV25-1
size: .

CDR3: CASSLTGVYGYTF
DNA: TGTGCCAGCAGTCTGACAGGGGTCTATGGCTACACCTTC
D: TRBD1
J: TRBJ1-2
V: TRBV28
size: .

CDR3: CSVGIRRGTEAFF
DNA: TGCAGCGTTGGAATCCGAAGGGGGACTGAAGCTTTCTTT
D: .
J: TRBJ1-1
V: TRBV29-1
size: .

CDR3: CASSLDKRETQYF
DNA: TGTGCCAGCAGCTTAGATAAGAGAGAGACCCAGTACTTC
D: .
J: TRBJ2-5
V: TRBV11-2
size: .

CDR3: CAWSVLIGSGGYEQYF
DNA: TGTGCCTGGAGTGTACTTATTGGGAGCGGGGGGTACGAGCAGTACTTC
D: TRBD2
J: TRBJ2-7
V: TRBV30
size: .

CDR3: CASRGLAEETQYF
DNA: TGTGCCAGCAGGGGACTAGCGGAAGAGACCCAGTACTTC
D: TRBD2
J: TRBJ2-5
V: TRBV6-1
size: .

CDR3: CASSAGQGINEQYF
DNA: TGTGCCAGCAGCGCCGGACAGGGAATTAACGAGCAGTACTTC
D: TRBD1
J: TRBJ2-7
V: TRBV5-5
size: .

CDR3: CASSWGQANTGELFF
DNA: TGTGCCAGTAGTTGGGGACAGGCGAACACCGGGGAGCTGTTTTTT
D: TRBD1
J: TRBJ2-2
V: TRBV19
size: .

CDR3: CASSPGYEQYF
DNA: TGTGCCAGCAGCCCCGGTTACGAGCAGTACTTC
D: .
J: TRBJ2-7
V: TRBV28
size: .

CDR3: CASSLNRGRNEQFF
DNA: TGTGCCAGCAGCCTAAACAGGGGCCGGAATGAGCAGTTCTTC
D: TRBD1
J: TRBJ2-1
V: TRBV6-1
size: .

CDR3: CASSDWGVSYEQYF
DNA: TGTGCCAGCAGTGATTGGGGGGTTTCCTACGAGCAGTACTTC
D: .
J: TRBJ2-7
V: TRBV25-1
size: .

CDR3: CASRGQGVWETQYF
DNA: TGTGCCAGCAGGGGACAGGGGGTTTGGGAGACCCAGTACTTC
D: TRBD1
J: TRBJ2-5
V: TRBV6-1
size: .

CDR3: CASSAKRGGLQETQYF
DNA: TGTGCCAGCAGCGCGAAGCGGGGGGGCTTGCAAGAGACCCAGTACTTC
D: TRBD2
J: TRBJ2-5
V: TRBV7-9
size: .

CDR3: CATRDRVNTGELFF
DNA: TGTGCCACGCGCGACAGGGTGAACACCGGGGAGCTGTTTTTT
D: TRBD1
J: TRBJ2-2
V: TRBV10-3
size: .

CDR3: CASSQPGQGNQPQHF
DNA: TGTGCCAGTAGTCAACCGGGACAGGGGAATCAGCCCCAGCATTTT
D: TRBD1
J: TRBJ1-5
V: TRBV19
size: .

CDR3: CASSLSELMNTEAFF
DNA: TGCGCCAGCAGCCTCTCTGAGTTGATGAACACTGAAGCTTTCTTT
D: .
J: TRBJ1-1
V: TRBV5-1
size: .

CDR3: CASSLAGTDYNEQFF
DNA: TGTGCCAGCAGCTTAGCCGGGACAGACTACAATGAGCAGTTCTTC
D: TRBD1
J: TRBJ2-1
V: TRBV11-3
size: once

CDR3: CASSHLAGDSNEQFF
DNA: TGTGCCAGCAGCCACCTAGCGGGAGATTCCAATGAGCAGTTCTTC
D: TRBD2
J: TRBJ2-1
V: TRBV5-4
size: .

CDR3: CASSSALAGGYYEQYF
DNA: TGTGCCAGCAGCTCAGCACTAGCGGGGGGCTACTACGAGCAGTACTTC
D: TRBD2
J: TRBJ2-7
V: TRBV7-2
size: once

CDR3: CASSQAARFYGYTF
DNA: TGCGCCAGCAGCCAAGCCGCCAGGTTCTATGGCTACACCTTC
D: .
J: TRBJ1-2
V: TRBV4-1
size: .

CDR3: CASSQDQFPVGQGIHEQYF
DNA: TGCGCCAGCAGCCAAGATCAGTTTCCCGTGGGGCAGGGAATCCACGAGCAGTACTTC
D: .
J: TRBJ2-7
V: TRBV4-3
size: .

CDR3: CATGDRAGKTQYF
DNA: TGCGCCACCGGGGACAGGGCCGGGAAGACCCAGTACTTC
D: TRBD1
J: TRBJ2-5
V: TRBV10-2
size: .

CDR3: CASSQDSGRAVLGETQYF
DNA: TGCGCCAGCAGCCAAGACAGCGGGAGGGCCGTGCTAGGGGAGACCCAGTACTTC
D: TRBD2
J: TRBJ2-5
V: TRBV4-3
size: .

CDR3: CASSPGATDEQYF
DNA: TGTGCCAGCTCACCTGGGGCCACGGACGAGCAGTACTTC
D: .
J: TRBJ2-7
V: TRBV18
size: .

CDR3: CASSLGRDRGRWNEKLFF
DNA: TGTGCCAGCAGCTTAGGCCGGGACAGGGGGCGATGGAATGAAAAACTGTTTTTT
D: TRBD1
J: TRBJ1-4
V: TRBV7-2
size: .

CDR3: CAGAAGFGIQYF
DNA: TGTGCCGGAGCAGCGGGATTTGGGATTCAGTACTTC
D: TRBD2
J: TRBJ2-4
V: TRBV30
size: .

CDR3: CASSLDFFRGDEQYF
DNA: TGTGCCAGCAGCTTAGACTTTTTCAGGGGCGACGAGCAGTACTTC
D: .
J: TRBJ2-7
V: TRBV11-3
size: .

CDR3: CAIRETSGSFDNEQFF
DNA: TGTGCCATCAGAGAGACTAGCGGGAGTTTCGACAATGAGCAGTTCTTC
D: TRBD2
J: TRBJ2-1
V: TRBV10-3
size: .

CDR3: CASSLNRGRLQPQHF
DNA: TGTGCCAGCAGCTTAAACAGGGGGCGCCTTCAGCCCCAGCATTTT
D: TRBD1
J: TRBJ1-5
V: TRBV7-2
size: .

CDR3: CAWSVAPGHDYGYTF
DNA: TGTGCCTGGAGTGTAGCCCCCGGTCACGACTATGGCTACACCTTC
D: .
J: TRBJ1-2
V: TRBV30
size: .

CDR3: CADTGTGKCEQYF
DNA: TGCGCAGATACGGGGACAGGGAAATGCGAGCAGTACTTC
D: TRBD1
J: TRBJ2-7
V: TRBV4-3
size: .

CDR3: CASSSNGQRNDLRANYGYTF
DNA: TGCGCCAGCAGCTCCAACGGACAGCGGAACGATCTGAGAGCTAACTATGGCTACACCTTC
D: .
J: TRBJ1-2
V: TRBV5-1
size: .

CDR3: CASSLVQGYVFEQYF
DNA: TGTGCCAGCAGCTTAGTTCAGGGATATGTATTCGAGCAGTACTTC
D: .
J: TRBJ2-7
V: TRBV7-9
size: .

CDR3: CASSPGTSADTQYF
DNA: TGTGCCAGCAGCCCCGGGACTAGCGCAGATACGCAGTATTTT
D: TRBD2
J: TRBJ2-3
V: TRBV2
size: .

CDR3: CASSTLAAPLHF
DNA: TGTGCCAGTAGTACCCTGGCGGCACCCCTCCACTTT
D: .
J: TRBJ1-6
V: TRBV19
size: .

CDR3: CASSLIGGARKETQYF
DNA: TGTGCCAGCAGCTTAATCGGGGGGGCCCGTAAAGAGACCCAGTACTTC
D: TRBD2
J: TRBJ2-5
V: TRBV7-3
size: once

CDR3: CASSYTDTQGGYGYTF
DNA: TGTGCCAGCAGTTATACGGACACTCAAGGGGGCTATGGCTACACCTTC
D: .
J: TRBJ1-2
V: TRBV28
size: .

CDR3: CASSFSLTRDYEQYF
DNA: TGTGCCAGCAGCTTCTCCCTCACTAGAGACTACGAGCAGTACTTC
D: .
J: TRBJ2-7
V: TRBV5-5
size: .